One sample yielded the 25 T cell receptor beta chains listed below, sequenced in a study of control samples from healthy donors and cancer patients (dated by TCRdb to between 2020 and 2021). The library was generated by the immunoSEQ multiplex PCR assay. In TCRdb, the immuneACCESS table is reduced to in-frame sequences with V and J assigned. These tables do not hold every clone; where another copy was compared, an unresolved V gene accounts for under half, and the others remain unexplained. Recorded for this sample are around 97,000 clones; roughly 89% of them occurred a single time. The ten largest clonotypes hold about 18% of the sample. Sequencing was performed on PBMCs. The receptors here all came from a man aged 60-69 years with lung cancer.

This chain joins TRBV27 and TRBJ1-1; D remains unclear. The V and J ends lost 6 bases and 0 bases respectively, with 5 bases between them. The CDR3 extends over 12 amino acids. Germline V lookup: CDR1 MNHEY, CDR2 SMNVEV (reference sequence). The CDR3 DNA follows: TGTGCCAGCAGGACGGTGAACACTGAAGCTTTCTTT. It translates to CASRTVNTEAFF.

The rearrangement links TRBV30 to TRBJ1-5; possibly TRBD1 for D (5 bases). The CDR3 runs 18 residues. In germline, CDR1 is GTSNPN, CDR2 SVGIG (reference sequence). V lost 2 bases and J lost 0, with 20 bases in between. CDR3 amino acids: CAWSSPGPLGGSNQPQHF. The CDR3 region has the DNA TGTGCCTGGAGTTCACCGGGACCCTTAGGAGGTAGCAATCAGCCCCAGCATTTT.

CDR3 DNA sequence: TGTGCTAGTGGCCCTGACCCGGGATATGGCTACACCTTC. It specifies CASGPDPGYGYTF. The rearrangement joins TRBV12-5 to TRBJ1-2; no clear D. There are 13 residues in the CDR3. Trimming left V 6 bases short and J 5 bases short, with 13 bases between. Per germline, CDR1 LGHNT and CDR2 FRNRAP.

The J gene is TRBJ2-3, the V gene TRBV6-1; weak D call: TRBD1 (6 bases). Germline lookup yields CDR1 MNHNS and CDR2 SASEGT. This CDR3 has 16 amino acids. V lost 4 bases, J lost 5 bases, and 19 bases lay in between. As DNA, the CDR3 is TGTGCCAGCAGTGCCCTGACAGGCGTAGTAGGAGATACGCAGTATTTT. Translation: CASSALTGVVGDTQYF.

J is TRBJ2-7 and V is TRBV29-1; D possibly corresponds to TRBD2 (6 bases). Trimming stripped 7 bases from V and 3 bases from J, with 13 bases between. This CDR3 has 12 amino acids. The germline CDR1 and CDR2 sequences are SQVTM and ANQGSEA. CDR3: CSARDLNYEQYF. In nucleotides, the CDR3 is TGCAGCGCCCGGGACTTAAACTACGAGCAGTACTTC.

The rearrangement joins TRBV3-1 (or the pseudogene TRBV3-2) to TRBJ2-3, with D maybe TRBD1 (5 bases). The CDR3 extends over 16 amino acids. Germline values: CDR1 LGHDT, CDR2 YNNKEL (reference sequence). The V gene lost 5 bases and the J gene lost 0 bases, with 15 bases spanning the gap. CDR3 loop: CASSAPTVLSTDTQYF. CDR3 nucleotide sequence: TGTGCCAGCAGCGCCCCGACAGTCCTTAGCACAGATACGCAGTATTTT.

As DNA, the CDR3 is TGTGCCTGGAGTGTTTTCTTACAGGGGAGGGAAGAGACCCAGTACTTC. This translates into CAWSVFLQGREETQYF. The chain joins TRBV30 to TRBJ2-5, with D perhaps given as TRBD1 or TRBD2 (7 bases each). The CDR3 sequence is 16 residues long. Trimming cost V 0 bases and J 3 bases, with 17 bases left between them. Germline V gene lookup returns CDR1 GTSNPN and CDR2 SVGIG (reference sequence). The whole variable domain, remainder taken from reference TRBV30 and TRBJ2-5, is SQTIHQWPATLVQPVGSPLSLECTVEGTSNPNLYWYRQAAGRGLQLLFYSVGIGQISSEVPQNLSASRPQDRQFILSSKKLLLSDSGFYLCAWSVFLQGREETQYFGPGTRLLVL.

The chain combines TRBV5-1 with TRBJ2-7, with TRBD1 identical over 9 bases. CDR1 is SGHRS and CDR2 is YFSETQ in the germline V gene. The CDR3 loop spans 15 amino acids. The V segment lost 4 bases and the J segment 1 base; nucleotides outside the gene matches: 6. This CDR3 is CASSIPGTGSYEQYF. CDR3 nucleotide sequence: TGCGCCAGCAGCATACCGGGGACAGGGTCCTACGAGCAGTACTTC. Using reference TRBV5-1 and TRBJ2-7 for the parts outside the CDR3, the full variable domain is KAGVTQTPRYLIKTRGQQVTLSCSPISGHRSVSWYQQTPGQGLQFLFEYFSETQRNKGNFPGRFSGRQFSNSRSEMNVSTLELGDSALYLCASSIPGTGSYEQYFGPGTRLTVT.

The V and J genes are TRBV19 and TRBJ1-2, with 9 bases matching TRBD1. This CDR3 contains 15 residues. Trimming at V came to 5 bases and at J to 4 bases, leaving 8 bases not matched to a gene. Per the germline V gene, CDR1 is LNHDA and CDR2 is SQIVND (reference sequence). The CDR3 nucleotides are TGTGCCAGTAGTGGTGACAGGGGGGAGCTCTATGGCTACACCTTC. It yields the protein CASSGDRGELYGYTF.

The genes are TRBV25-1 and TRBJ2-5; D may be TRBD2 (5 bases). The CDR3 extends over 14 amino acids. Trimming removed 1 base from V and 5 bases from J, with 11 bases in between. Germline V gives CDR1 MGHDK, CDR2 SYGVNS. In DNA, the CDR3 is TGTGCCAGCAGTGAATTTGGAGGCCGGGAGACCCAGTACTTC. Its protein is CASSEFGGRETQYF.

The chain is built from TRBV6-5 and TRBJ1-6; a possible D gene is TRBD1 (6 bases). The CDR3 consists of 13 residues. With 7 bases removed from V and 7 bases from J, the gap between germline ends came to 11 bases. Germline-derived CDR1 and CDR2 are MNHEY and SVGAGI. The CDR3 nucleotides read TGTGCCAGCATTAGGACAGTCAATTCACCCCTCCACTTT. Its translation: CASIRTVNSPLHF.

In DNA, the CDR3 is TGCGCCAGCAGCCTATACGGGACTAAGGGTTCACCCCTCCACTTT. Its protein product is CASSLYGTKGSPLHF. V gene TRBV5-1 combines with J gene TRBJ1-6; tentatively, D is TRBD1 (5 bases). CDR1 is SGHRS and CDR2 is YFSETQ in the germline V gene. CDR3 size: 15 residues. V was pared by 4 bases and J by 9 bases, with 17 bases between.

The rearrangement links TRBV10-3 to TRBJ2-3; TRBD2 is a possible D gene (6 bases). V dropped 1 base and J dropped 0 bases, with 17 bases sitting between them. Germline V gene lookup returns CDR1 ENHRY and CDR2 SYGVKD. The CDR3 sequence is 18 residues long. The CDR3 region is CAISELGGEPLSTDTQYF. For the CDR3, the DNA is TGTGCCATCAGTGAGTTAGGCGGGGAGCCACTAAGCACAGATACGCAGTATTTT.

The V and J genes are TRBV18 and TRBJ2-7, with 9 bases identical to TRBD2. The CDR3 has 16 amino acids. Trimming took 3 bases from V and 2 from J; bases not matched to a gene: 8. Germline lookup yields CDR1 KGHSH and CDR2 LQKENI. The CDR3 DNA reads TGTGCCAGCTCACCGTTTTCGGCTAGCGGGGCCTACGAGCAGTACTTC. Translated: CASSPFSASGAYEQYF.

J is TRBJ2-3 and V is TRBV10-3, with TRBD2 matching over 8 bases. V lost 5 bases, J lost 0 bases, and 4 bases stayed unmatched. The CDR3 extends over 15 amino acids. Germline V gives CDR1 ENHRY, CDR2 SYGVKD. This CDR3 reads CAISYSGVSTDTQYF. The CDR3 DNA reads TGTGCCATCAGTTATAGCGGGGTAAGCACAGATACGCAGTATTTT.

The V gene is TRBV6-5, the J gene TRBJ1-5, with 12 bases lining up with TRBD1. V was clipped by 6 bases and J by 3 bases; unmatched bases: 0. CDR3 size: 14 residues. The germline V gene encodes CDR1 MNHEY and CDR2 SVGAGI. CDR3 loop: CASRGQGANQPQHF. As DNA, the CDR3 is TGTGCCAGCAGGGGACAGGGGGCCAATCAGCCCCAGCATTTT.

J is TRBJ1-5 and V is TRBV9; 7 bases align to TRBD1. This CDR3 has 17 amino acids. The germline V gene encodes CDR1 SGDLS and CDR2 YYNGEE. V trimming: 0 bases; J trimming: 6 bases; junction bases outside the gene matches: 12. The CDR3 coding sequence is TGTGCCAGCAGCGTAGGAGGGGGCGCCGAAGGAAGTCAGCCCCAGCATTTT. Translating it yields CASSVGGGAEGSQPQHF. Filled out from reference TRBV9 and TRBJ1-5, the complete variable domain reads DSGVTQTPKHLITATGQRVTLRCSPRSGDLSVYWYQQSLDQGLQFLIQYYNGEERAKGNILERFSAQQFPDLHSELNLSSLELGDSALYFCASSVGGGAEGSQPQHFGDGTRLSIL.

CDR3 amino acids: CASSRDSNYGYTF. The DNA of the CDR3 is TGTGCCAGCAGCCGGGACAGTAACTATGGCTACACCTTC. The chain combines TRBV5-4 with TRBJ1-2; 7 positions match TRBD1. Germline assignment: CDR1 SGHNT and CDR2 YYREEE (reference sequence). The CDR3 sequence is 13 residues long. V lost 4 bases, J lost 1 base, and 1 base stayed unmatched.

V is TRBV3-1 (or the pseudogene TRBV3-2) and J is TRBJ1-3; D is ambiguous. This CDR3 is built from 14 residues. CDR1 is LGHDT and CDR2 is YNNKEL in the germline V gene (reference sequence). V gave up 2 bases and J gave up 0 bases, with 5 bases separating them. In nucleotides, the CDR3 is TGTGCCAGCAGCCAAAGGTACTCTGGAAACACCATATATTTT. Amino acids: CASSQRYSGNTIYF.

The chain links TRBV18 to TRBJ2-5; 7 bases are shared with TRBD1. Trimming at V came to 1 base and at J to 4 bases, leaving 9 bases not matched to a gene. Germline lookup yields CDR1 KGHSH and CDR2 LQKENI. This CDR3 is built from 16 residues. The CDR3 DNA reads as TGTGCCAGCTCACCACTTCCACAGGGGCCTCCAGAGACCCAGTACTTC. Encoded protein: CASSPLPQGPPETQYF.

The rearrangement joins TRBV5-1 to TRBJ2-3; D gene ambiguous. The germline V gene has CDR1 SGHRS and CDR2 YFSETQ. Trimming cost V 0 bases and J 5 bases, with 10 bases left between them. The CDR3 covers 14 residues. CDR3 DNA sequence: TGCGCCAGCAGCTTGGTTCAAAGGGAAGATACGCAGTATTTT. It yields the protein CASSLVQREDTQYF.

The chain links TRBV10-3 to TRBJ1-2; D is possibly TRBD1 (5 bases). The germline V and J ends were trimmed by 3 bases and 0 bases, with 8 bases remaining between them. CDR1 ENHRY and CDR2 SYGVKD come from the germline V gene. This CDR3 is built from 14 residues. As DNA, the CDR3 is TGTGCCATCAGTGATCAGGGCACTAACTATGGCTACACCTTC. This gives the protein CAISDQGTNYGYTF.

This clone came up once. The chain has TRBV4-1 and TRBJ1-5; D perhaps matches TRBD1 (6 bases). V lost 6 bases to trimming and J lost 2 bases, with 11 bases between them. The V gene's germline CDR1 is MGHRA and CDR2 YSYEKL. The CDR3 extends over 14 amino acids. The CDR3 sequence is CASRGPGGNQPQHF. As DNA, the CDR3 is TGCGCCAGCAGGGGGCCAGGGGGCAATCAGCCCCAGCATTTT.

The DNA of the CDR3 is TGTGCCAGCAGTGAATTGGGCGGATCAAATGGCTATGGCTACACCTTC. Translated, it gives CASSELGGSNGYGYTF. The chain joins TRBV6-1 to TRBJ1-2; D is undetermined. From germline, CDR1 is MNHNS and CDR2 SASEGT. The CDR3 extends over 16 amino acids. Trimming pared 2 bases from V and 4 bases from J, leaving 17 bases between.

The CDR3 spells CASSYLLGTALGPQHF. As DNA, the CDR3 is TGTGCCAGCAGTTACCTACTTGGGACAGCGCTAGGGCCCCAGCATTTT. The V gene is TRBV6-5, the J gene TRBJ1-5, with 7 positions matching TRBD1. The CDR3 is 16 residues long. The germline gives CDR1 MNHEY, CDR2 SVGAGI. The V segment lost 2 bases and the J segment 9 bases; nucleotides outside the gene matches: 13.